This is a list of T cell receptor beta chains from one sample in a study of T cell changes during pregnancy in multiple sclerosis. Repertoires were generated with immunoSEQ multiplex PCR, while TCRdb's copy carries only in-frame clones and drops some. The sample has 25,000 to 35,000 clones; over 85% are singletons. The sequencing here drew on CD8+ T cells from peripheral blood mononuclear cells, taken in the first trimester of pregnancy. These receptors came from a female donor with multiple sclerosis, enrolled in a pregnancy study. Each CDR3 is given without its conserved first and last residue. Fields, in order: J gene, CDR3 length, V gene, CDR3 protein.

TRBJ2-7 9 TRBV7-9 ASSFRYEQY
TRBJ1-2 13 TRBV6-5 ASSYGSSGGNGYT
TRBJ1-4 13 TRBV15 ATSMRAGGGEKLF
TRBJ1-1 12 TRBV28 ASSYRGPHTEAF
TRBJ1-5 11 TRBV5-1 ASSLLGDQPQH
TRBJ2-1 9 TRBV6-5 ASSTGGEQF
TRBJ1-1 12 TRBV5-4 ASSFRGGRTEAF
TRBJ2-7 12 TRBV27 ASSSGLLLYEQY
TRBJ1-5 14 TRBV7-8 ASSLAPTGGDQPQH
TRBJ2-2 11 TRBV29-1 SVNSPNTGELF
TRBJ1-1 13 TRBV4-1 ASSSYQGDDTEAF
TRBJ2-7 12 TRBV5-1 ASSLASGSYEQY
TRBJ2-5 13 TRBV6-1 ASSEARTGLETQY
TRBJ2-1 15 TRBV27 ASSIGRLAGPIDEQF
TRBJ2-4 18 TRBV4-2 ASSQDSGLAGYGSKNIQY
TRBJ1-5 17 TRBV7-9 ASSFGVAGSSRSNQPQH
TRBJ2-1 14 TRBV4-3 ASSLHADRGWSEQF
TRBJ2-1 15 TRBV21-1 ASSQKCSGDGYNEQF
TRBJ1-1 13 TRBV28 ASTLGQGARTEAF
TRBJ2-3 16 TRBV23-1 ASSWKAGTSGRGDTQY
TRBJ1-2 12 TRBV2 ASSHPGQGNGYT
TRBJ1-3 14 TRBV19 ASRNRGRSSGNTIY
TRBJ2-1 12 TRBV27 ASSQLAAYNEQF
TRBJ2-3 13 TRBV10-2 ASSEGLAGDRTQY
TRBJ2-7 12 TRBV7-9 ASSLAGGLSEQY
TRBJ1-3 15 TRBV10-3 AISVGTGKVSGNTIY
TRBJ2-3 13 TRBV27 ASSLLGGRADTQY
TRBJ2-5 13 TRBV13 ASSFEGATQETQY
TRBJ2-7 15 TRBV27 ASSPITWTGSSYEQY
TRBJ2-7 12 TRBV11-1 ASSTTGRDYEQY
TRBJ1-1 10 TRBV12-5 ASGLETLEAF
TRBJ1-4 15 TRBV7-9 ASKEDRGFSTNEKLF
TRBJ1-2 10 TRBV29-1 SVDGLGHGYT
TRBJ1-1 12 TRBV11-2 ASSGRDRDTEAF
TRBJ2-1 7 TRBV3-1/TRBV3-2 ASKNEQF
TRBJ1-1 12 TRBV7-9 ASSLGGAHTEAF
TRBJ2-3 13 TRBV6-4 ASSDSREGADTQY
TRBJ2-7 16 TRBV4-1 ASSQITSGRPFAYEQY
TRBJ1-1 14 TRBV5-1 ASSLVAGAMNTEAF
TRBJ1-5 13 TRBV4-1 ASSQVTGFNQPQH
TRBJ2-6 13 TRBV6-1 ASSEGHPGANVLT
TRBJ2-7 13 TRBV15 ATSRPGLGFYEQY
TRBJ2-1 13 TRBV28 ASSFVRDPYNEQF
TRBJ2-2 13 TRBV5-1 ASSFVNSLTGELF
TRBJ2-1 15 TRBV14 ASSQIWQGLSYNEQF
TRBJ2-3 15 TRBV4-1 ASSHGPGQISTDTQY
TRBJ2-1 13 TRBV28 ASSLVSSGHNEQF
TRBJ2-2 13 TRBV30 AWRGRWVNTGELF
TRBJ2-7 15 TRBV5-1 ASSLVPGQGSTYEQY
TRBJ2-7 13 TRBV11-2 ASSLEWAAKDEQY
TRBJ2-1 11 TRBV10-3 ATVAGDIREQF
TRBJ1-1 13 TRBV10-1 ASSEGQGMNTEAF
TRBJ2-1 11 TRBV5-1 ASSSRSWDEQF
TRBJ1-5 11 TRBV19 ASSTGMEMPQH
TRBJ2-3 13 TRBV12-5 ASESQTGGSDTQY
TRBJ1-1 11 TRBV19 ASSIGTATEAF
TRBJ1-1 8 TRBV5-4 AVTGTEAF
TRBJ2-3 13 TRBV6-5 ASSYGVPRTDTQY
TRBJ2-1 16 TRBV4-3 ASSPAGVPQSVWNEQF
TRBJ2-7 13 TRBV19 ASSSGTGNQGEQY